The text below deals with one TCR beta chain. Which antigen it targets is not known. No much larger clonotype is one base removed from it; base qualities were not supplied. The data originate from a study of beta chain features in type 1 diabetes (dated by TCRdb to between 2018 and 2020). Regarding the complete study: Mean age, gender distribution, total cell number and subset yield were not different between patients and healthy donors. A total of 90 million to 140 million sorted cells were examined across all samples, and RNA yield correlated strongly with the number of cells per subset. The study compared TCRB repertoires of sorted circulating CD4+ T cell subsets between recently diagnosed type 1 diabetes patients and matched healthy donors. Whereas all 28 donors provided naive and central memory subsets, regulatory and stem cell-like memory subsets were isolated from just 8 patients and roughly 8 healthy donors. What the authors observed across the whole study: Shorter templates might have been favored by PCR, but patient and control samples were amplified and corrected together, so both groups would have been affected equally by any skew. Because the HLA sub-analyses included only small numbers of individuals, any influence of HLA type on TCRB rearrangement was left unresolved. At VDJ recombination sites, patients with type 1 diabetes made fewer insertions and deleted more nucleotides, a pattern implying thymic rearrangement abnormalities. Because cDNA was sequenced instead of genomic DNA, highly expressing activated cells could be over-represented, though the groups showed no difference in activation or CD3 levels. A moderate but significant shortening of TCRB CDR3 length was observed in type 1 diabetes patients in all four CD4+ subsets. Naive, central memory and regulatory TCRB repertoires appeared to be more similar among patients than among healthy donors.

The entire isolated RNA was reverse transcribed using the High Capacity cDNA Reverse Transcription Kit, and thus expressed TCRB transcripts were sequenced. Deep immunoSEQ sequencing was applied to naive, central memory and regulatory T cell samples, giving an average of about 3.7 million total reads per sample. Sorted cells were lysed in RLT buffer and RNA was extracted with DNase-treated RNeasy Micro or Mini kits, depending on cell number. To prevent cross-contamination, every cell subset was processed on its own, while patient and healthy donor samples were processed together. TCRB sequences were amplified from cDNA with the immunoSEQ multiplex PCR, producing 87-bp fragments spanning the CDR3 region. The amplicons were sequenced using the Illumina HiSeq platform. Per the authors' processing: Synthetic template baselines were used to correct PCR bias computationally, reads within Hamming distance 2 were collapsed together, and singletons that could not be merged were discarded. Reads were aligned to IMGT to assign V, D and J genes, CDR3 length, and insertions or deletions at six rearrangement sites. Within each subset, clonotype counts were normalized to sorted cell number, and only after that were true diversity and Gini coefficients computed with the tcR R package. The overlap coefficient, calculated on TCRB nucleotide sequences, was used to measure repertoire sharing. Entries here come from immuneACCESS through TCRdb and include only in-frame sequences with V and J called. Some clones fail to appear in such tables; in the studies checked, an unresolved V gene covers under half of the shortfall, and the cause of the remainder is unknown. V, J and clone size are taken as reported in that table, and D and trimming were inferred from the DNA itself. A total of around 150,000 clones appear in this sample, 9% to 12% of them only once. The ten largest clones represent around 0.48% of the sample.

V is pared back by 8 bases and J by 13 bases, with 6 bases lying between the germline termini. The germline V gene sets CDR1 to SGHTA and CDR2 to FQGTGA. Inclusive of the bounding cysteine and phenylalanine, the CDR3 is 8 residues long. Just CDR3 DNA is preserved here, 24 bases in frame from base 1. Each donor gave one peripheral blood draw, averaging approximately 110 mL, which was collected into heparinised tubes. A BD FACSAria II and a panel including CD45RO, CCR7, CD25, CD127, CD95 and CD27 were used to sort naive, central memory, regulatory and stem cell-like memory CD4+ T cells. Every sorted population had a purity above 95%. PBMCs were separated immediately by Lymphoprep density gradient centrifugation and were stained directly, without being cultured. Samples were stained and sorted in pairs, with one healthy donor and one patient per experiment, so that batch effects were minimized.

The sequence joins TRBV7-3 to TRBJ1-5, with the D gene too uncertain to name. Sequencing was carried out using central memory CD4+ T cells from blood. This TCR derives from a man aged 25 to 40 with type 1 diabetes. CDR3 region: CASPRQHF. The nucleotide sequence is given as TGTGCCAGCCCCCGGCAGCATTTT.